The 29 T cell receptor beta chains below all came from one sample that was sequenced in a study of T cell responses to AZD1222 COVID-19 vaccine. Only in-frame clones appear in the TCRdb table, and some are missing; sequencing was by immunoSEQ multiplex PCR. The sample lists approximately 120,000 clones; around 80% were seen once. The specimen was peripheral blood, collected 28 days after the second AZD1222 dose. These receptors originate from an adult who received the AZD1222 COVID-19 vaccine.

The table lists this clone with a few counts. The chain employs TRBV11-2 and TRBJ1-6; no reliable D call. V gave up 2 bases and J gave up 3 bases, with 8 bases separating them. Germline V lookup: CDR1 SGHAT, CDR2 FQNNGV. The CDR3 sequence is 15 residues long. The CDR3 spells CASSLTGNYNSPLHF. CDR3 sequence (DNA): TGTGCCAGCAGCTTAACGGGGAACTATAATTCACCCCTCCACTTT.

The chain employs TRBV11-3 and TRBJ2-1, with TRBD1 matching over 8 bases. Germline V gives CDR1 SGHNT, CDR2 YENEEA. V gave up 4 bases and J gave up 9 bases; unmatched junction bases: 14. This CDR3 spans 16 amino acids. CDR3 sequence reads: CASSSRRQGRGGEQFF. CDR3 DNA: TGTGCCAGCAGCTCGAGACGACAGGGGAGAGGGGGTGAGCAGTTCTTC.

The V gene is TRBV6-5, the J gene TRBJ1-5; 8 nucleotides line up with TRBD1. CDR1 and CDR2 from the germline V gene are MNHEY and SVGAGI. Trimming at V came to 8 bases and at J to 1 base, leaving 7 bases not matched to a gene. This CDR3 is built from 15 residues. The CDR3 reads CASLIYRGSNQPQHF. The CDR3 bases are TGTGCCAGCTTAATTTACAGGGGGAGCAATCAGCCCCAGCATTTT.

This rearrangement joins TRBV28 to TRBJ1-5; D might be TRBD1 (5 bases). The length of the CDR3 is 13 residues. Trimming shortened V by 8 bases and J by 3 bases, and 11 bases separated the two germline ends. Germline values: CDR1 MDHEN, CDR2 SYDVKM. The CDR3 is CASGAALNQPQHF. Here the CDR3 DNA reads TGTGCCAGCGGGGCCGCTCTCAATCAGCCCCAGCATTTT.

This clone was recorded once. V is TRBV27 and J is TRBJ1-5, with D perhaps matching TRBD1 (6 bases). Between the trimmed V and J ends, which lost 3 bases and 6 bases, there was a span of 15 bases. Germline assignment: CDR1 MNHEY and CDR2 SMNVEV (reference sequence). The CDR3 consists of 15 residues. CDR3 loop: CASSFRRGGAQPQHF. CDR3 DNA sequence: TGTGCCAGCAGTTTCCGGAGGGGGGGAGCTCAGCCCCAGCATTTT.

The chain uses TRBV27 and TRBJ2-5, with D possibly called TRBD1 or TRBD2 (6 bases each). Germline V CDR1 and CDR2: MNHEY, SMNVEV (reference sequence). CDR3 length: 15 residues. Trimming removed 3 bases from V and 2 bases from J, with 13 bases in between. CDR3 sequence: CASSFTGAIQETQYF. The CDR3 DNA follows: TGTGCCAGCAGTTTTACGGGGGCGATACAAGAGACCCAGTACTTC.

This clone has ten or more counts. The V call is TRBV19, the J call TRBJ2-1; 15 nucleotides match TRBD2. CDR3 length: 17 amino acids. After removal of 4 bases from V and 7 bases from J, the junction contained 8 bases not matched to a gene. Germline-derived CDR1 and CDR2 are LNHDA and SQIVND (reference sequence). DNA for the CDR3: TGTGCCAGTAGTACCGGACTAGCGGGGGGGCCCGGGAATGAGCAGTTCTTC. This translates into CASSTGLAGGPGNEQFF.

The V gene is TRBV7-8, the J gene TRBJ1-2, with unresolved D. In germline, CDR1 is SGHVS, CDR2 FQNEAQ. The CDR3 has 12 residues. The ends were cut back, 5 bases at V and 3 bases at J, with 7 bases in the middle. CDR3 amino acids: CASSHADYGYTF. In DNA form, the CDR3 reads TGTGCCAGCAGCCACGCAGACTATGGCTACACCTTC.

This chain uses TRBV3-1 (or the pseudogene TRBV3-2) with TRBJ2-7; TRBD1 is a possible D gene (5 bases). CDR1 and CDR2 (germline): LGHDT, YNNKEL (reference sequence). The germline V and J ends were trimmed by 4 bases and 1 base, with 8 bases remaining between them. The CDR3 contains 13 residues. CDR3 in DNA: TGTGCCAGCAGCCGACAGCCTTCCTACGAGCAGTACTTC. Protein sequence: CASSRQPSYEQYF.

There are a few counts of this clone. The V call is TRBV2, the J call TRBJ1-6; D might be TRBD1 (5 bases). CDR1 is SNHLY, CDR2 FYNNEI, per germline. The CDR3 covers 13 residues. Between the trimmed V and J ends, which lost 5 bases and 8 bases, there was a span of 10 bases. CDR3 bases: TGTGCCAGCAGTTGGGGGAGGGATTCACCCCTCCACTTT. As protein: CASSWGRDSPLHF.

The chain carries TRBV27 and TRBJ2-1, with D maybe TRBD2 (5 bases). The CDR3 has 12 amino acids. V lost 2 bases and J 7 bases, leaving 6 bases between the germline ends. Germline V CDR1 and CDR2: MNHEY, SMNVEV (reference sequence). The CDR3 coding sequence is TGTGCCAGCAGTTTAGGGGAGAATGAGCAGTTCTTC. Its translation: CASSLGENEQFF.

The CDR3 spells CASSSIQGGTQYF. DNA of the CDR3: TGTGCCAGCAGCTCGATCCAGGGGGGTACGCAGTATTTT. This chain connects TRBV7-2 to TRBJ2-3; D possibly corresponds to TRBD1 (7 bases). V was cut by 4 bases and J by 8 bases, with 13 bases left in between. Germline V CDR1 and CDR2: SGHTA, FQGNSA. The CDR3 sequence is 13 residues long.

CDR3 residues: CASSERGVTLNSPLHF. The CDR3 bases are TGTGCCAGCAGCGAGAGGGGGGTGACGTTGAATTCACCCCTCCACTTT. The rearrangement links TRBV9 to TRBJ1-6, with D maybe TRBD1 (6 bases). With 3 bases removed from V and 7 bases from J, the gap between germline ends came to 17 bases. From germline, CDR1 is SGDLS and CDR2 YYNGEE. The CDR3 covers 16 residues.

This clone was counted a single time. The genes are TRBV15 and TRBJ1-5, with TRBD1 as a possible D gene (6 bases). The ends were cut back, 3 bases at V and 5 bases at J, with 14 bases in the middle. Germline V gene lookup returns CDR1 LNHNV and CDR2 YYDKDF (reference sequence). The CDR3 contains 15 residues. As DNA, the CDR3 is TGTGCCACCAGCAGGGACCAGGGGAGTTATCAGCCCCAGCATTTT. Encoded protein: CATSRDQGSYQPQHF.

DNA of the CDR3: TGTGCCACCAGCTCTCGCCCCGGGACAGGGGGGGTACAAAAACTGTTTTTT. Its protein product is CATSSRPGTGGVQKLFF. This chain uses TRBV15 with TRBJ1-4; 11 positions match TRBD1. J lost 9 bases, V lost 5 bases, and 14 bases had no gene match. This CDR3 contains 17 residues. Germline-derived CDR1 and CDR2 are LNHNV and YYDKDF (reference sequence).

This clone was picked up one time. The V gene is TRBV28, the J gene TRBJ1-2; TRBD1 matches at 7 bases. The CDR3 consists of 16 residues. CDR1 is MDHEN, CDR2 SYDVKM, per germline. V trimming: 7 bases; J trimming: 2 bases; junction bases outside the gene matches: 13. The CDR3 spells CASTYGTAWRNYGYTF. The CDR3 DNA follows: TGTGCCAGCACCTATGGGACAGCGTGGAGGAACTATGGCTACACCTTC.

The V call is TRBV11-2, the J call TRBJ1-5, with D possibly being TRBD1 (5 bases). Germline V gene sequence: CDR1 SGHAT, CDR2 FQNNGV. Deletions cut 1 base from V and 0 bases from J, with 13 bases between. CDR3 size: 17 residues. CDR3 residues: CASSLVVTAYSNQPQHF. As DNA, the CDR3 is TGTGCCAGCAGCTTAGTCGTGACAGCGTATAGCAATCAGCCCCAGCATTTT.

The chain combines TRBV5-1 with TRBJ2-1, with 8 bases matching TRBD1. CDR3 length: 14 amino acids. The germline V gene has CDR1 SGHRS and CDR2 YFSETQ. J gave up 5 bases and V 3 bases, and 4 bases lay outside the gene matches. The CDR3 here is CASSSLQGDNEQFF. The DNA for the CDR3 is TGCGCCAGCAGCTCCCTACAGGGGGACAATGAGCAGTTCTTC.

The CDR3 DNA reads as TGTGCCAGCAGCTCCGACAGGGGGCTGAGCAATCAGCCCCAGCATTTT. As protein: CASSSDRGLSNQPQHF. This chain links TRBV7-9 with TRBJ1-5, with 10 nucleotides matching TRBD1. The CDR3 spans 16 residues. The J segment lost 1 base and the V segment lost 4 bases, leaving 4 bases of the junction unmatched. Germline CDR1 reads SEHNR; CDR2 reads FQNEAQ (reference sequence).

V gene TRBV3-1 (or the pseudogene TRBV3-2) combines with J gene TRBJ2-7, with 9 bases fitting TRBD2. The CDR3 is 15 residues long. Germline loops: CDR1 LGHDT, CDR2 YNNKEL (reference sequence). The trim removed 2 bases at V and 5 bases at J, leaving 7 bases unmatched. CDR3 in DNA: TGTGCCAGCAGCCAACCTGGCGGGGGGGCCGACGAGCAGTACTTC. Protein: CASSQPGGGADEQYF.

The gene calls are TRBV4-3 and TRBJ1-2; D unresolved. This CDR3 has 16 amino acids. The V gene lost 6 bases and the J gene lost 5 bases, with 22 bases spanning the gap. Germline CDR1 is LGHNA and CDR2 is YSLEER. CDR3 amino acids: CASSHISGPRNYGYTF. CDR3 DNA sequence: TGCGCCAGCAGTCACATTAGTGGACCCCGGAATTATGGCTACACCTTC.

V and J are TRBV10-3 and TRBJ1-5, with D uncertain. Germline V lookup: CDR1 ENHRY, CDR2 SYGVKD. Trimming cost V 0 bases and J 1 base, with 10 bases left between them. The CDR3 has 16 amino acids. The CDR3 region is CAISESNPGSNQPQHF. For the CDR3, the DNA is TGTGCCATCAGTGAGTCGAATCCCGGAAGCAATCAGCCCCAGCATTTT.

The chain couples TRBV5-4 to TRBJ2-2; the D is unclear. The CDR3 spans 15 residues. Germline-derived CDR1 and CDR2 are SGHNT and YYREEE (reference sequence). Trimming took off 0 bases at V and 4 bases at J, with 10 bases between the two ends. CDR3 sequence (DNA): TGTGCCAGCAGCTTGGATAGCCGGGTCACCGGGGAGCTGTTTTTT. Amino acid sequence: CASSLDSRVTGELFF.

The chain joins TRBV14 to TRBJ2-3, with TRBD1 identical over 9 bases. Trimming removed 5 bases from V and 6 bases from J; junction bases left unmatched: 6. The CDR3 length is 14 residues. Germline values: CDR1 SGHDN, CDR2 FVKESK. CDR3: CASSADRGGDTQYF. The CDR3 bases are TGTGCCAGCAGCGCGGACAGGGGTGGTGATACGCAGTATTTT.

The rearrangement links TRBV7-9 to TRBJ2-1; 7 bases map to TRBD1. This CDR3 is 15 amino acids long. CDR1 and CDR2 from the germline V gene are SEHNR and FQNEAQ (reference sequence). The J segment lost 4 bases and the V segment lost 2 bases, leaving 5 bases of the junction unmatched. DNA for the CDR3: TGTGCCAGCAGCTTAACCGGGACAGCATACAATGAGCAGTTCTTC. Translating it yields CASSLTGTAYNEQFF.

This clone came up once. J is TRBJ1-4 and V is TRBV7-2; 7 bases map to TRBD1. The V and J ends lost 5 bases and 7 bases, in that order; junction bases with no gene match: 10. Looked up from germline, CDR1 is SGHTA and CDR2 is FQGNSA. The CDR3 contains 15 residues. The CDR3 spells CASSHRTGLFEKLFF. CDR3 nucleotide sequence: TGTGCCAGCAGCCACAGGACAGGATTATTTGAAAAACTGTTTTTT.

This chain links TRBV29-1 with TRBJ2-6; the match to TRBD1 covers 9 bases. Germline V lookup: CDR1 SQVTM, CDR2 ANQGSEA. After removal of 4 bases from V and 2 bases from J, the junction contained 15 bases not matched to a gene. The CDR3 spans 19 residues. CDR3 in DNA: TGCAGCGTTGCCGCCTTTCCGACAGGGGGGACGGCTGGGGCCAACGTCCTGACTTTC. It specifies CSVAAFPTGGTAGANVLTF.

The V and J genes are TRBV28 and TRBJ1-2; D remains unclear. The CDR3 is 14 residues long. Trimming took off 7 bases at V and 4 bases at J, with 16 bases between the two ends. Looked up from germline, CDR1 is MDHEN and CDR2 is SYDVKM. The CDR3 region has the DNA TGTGCCAGCATTGGTGGCGGCAGTTCCTATGGCTACACCTTC. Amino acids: CASIGGGSSYGYTF.

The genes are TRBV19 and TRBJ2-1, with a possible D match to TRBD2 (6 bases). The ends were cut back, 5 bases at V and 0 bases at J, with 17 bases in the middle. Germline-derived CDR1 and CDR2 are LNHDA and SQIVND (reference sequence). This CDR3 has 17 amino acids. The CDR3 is CASSPWGVESSYNEQFF. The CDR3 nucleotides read TGTGCCAGTAGTCCGTGGGGGGTGGAGAGCTCCTACAATGAGCAGTTCTTC.